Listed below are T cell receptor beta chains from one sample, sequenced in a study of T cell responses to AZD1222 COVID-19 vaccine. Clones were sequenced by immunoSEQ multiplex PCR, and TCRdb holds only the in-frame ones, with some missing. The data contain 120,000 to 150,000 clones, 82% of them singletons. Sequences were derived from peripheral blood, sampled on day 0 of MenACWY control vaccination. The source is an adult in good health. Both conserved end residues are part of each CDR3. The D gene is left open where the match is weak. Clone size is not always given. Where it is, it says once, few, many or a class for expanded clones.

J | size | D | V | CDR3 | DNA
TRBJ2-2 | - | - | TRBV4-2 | CASSQELRVTGELFF | TGTGCCAGCAGCCAAGAGTTAAGGGTTACCGGGGAGCTGTTTTTT
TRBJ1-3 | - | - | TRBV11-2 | CASSISLSGNTIYF | TGTGCCAGCAGCATCAGCCTCTCTGGAAACACCATATATTTT
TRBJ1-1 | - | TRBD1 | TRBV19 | CASNGQGNTEAFF | TGTGCCAGTAACGGACAGGGGAACACTGAAGCTTTCTTT
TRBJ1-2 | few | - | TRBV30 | CAWGGRSGYTF | TGTGCCTGGGGAGGACGGTCGGGCTACACCTTC
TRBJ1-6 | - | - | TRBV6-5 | CASSPLDYSPLHF | TGTGCCAGCAGTCCCTTGGACTATTCACCCCTCCACTTT
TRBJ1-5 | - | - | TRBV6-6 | CASSPQTRGSNQPQHF | TGTGCCAGCAGCCCACAAACCCGGGGCAGCAATCAGCCCCAGCATTTT
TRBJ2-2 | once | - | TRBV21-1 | CASSKARGTSGGTGELFF | TGTGCCAGCAGCAAAGCGCGAGGGACTAGCGGGGGTACCGGGGAGCTGTTTTTT
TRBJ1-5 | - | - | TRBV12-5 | CASGLLLGQPQHF | TGTGCTAGTGGTTTGCTTCTCGGTCAGCCCCAGCATTTT
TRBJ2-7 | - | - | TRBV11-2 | CASSNDRFPYEQYF | TGTGCCAGCAGCAACGACAGGTTCCCCTACGAGCAGTACTTC
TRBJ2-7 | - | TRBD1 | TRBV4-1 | CASSRGQGAASYEQYF | TGCGCCAGCAGCCGGGGACAGGGGGCTGCTTCCTACGAGCAGTACTTC
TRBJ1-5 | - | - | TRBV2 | CASSQYTSGVTQHF | TGTGCCAGCAGTCAATACACCTCCGGCGTTACCCAGCATTTT
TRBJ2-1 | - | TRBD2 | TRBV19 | CAIGSASGGIYNEQFF | TGTGCTATAGGGTCGGCTAGCGGGGGGATCTACAATGAGCAGTTCTTC
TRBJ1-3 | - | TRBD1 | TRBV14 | CASSPQVVQGEVAYGNTIYF | TGTGCCAGCAGCCCCCAGGTTGTGCAGGGGGAAGTAGCGTATGGAAACACCATATATTTT
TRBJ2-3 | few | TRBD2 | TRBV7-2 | CASSLTSGLSTDTQYF | TGTGCCAGCAGCTTGACTAGCGGGCTGAGCACAGATACGCAGTATTTT
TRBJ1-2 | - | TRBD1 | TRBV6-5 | CASSYSAGQGGGYTF | TGTGCCAGCAGTTACTCGGCGGGACAGGGGGGAGGCTACACCTTC
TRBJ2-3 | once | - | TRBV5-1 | CASSLGRAGSADTQYF | TGCGCCAGCAGCTTGGGTAGGGCAGGGAGCGCAGATACGCAGTATTTT
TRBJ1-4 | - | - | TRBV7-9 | CASSLEGREKLFF | TGTGCCAGCAGCTTAGAGGGTCGGGAAAAACTGTTTTTT
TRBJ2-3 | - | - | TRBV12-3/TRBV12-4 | CASSADQANTQYF | TGTGCCAGCAGCGCTGATCAGGCGAACACGCAGTATTTT
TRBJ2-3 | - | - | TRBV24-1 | CATSDPGFRTDTQYF | TGTGCCACCAGTGATCCGGGCTTCAGAACAGATACGCAGTATTTT
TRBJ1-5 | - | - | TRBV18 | CASSPSLDQPQHF | TGTGCCAGCTCACCGAGCCTCGATCAGCCCCAGCATTTT
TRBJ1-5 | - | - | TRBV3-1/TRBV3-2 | CASSQAGFGNQPQHF | TGTGCCAGCAGCCAAGCGGGTTTTGGAAATCAGCCCCAGCATTTT
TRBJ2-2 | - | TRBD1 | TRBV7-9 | CASSLDRGVNTGELFF | TGTGCCAGCAGCTTAGACAGGGGAGTAAACACCGGGGAGCTGTTTTTT
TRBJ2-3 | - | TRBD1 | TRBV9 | CASSARQGTPSTDTQYF | TGTGCCAGCAGCGCCCGACAGGGAACACCGTCCACAGATACGCAGTATTTT
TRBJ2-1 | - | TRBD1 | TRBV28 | CASSNRGGNEQFF | TGTGCCAGCAGTAACAGGGGCGGGAATGAGCAGTTCTTC
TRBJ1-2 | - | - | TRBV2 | CASSEGSLYGYTF | TGTGCCAGCAGTGAAGGCAGTCTCTATGGCTACACCTTC
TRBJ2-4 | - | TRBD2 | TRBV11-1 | CASSLGLAGNIQYF | TGTGCCAGCAGCTTAGGGCTAGCGGGGAACATTCAGTACTTC
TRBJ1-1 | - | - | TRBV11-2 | CASSFIQGPEAFF | TGTGCCAGCAGCTTCATACAGGGACCTGAAGCTTTCTTT
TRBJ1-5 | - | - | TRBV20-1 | CSASGDQPQHF | TGCAGTGCTAGCGGGGATCAGCCCCAGCATTTT
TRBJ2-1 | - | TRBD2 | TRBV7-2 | CASSLLGLAGGNEQFF | TGTGCCAGCAGCCTTCTGGGACTAGCGGGGGGAAATGAGCAGTTCTTC
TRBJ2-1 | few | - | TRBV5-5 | CASRRDHSYNEQFF | TGTGCCAGCAGGCGGGATCACTCCTACAATGAGCAGTTCTTC
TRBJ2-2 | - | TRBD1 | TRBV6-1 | CASSEYPRRQGTGELFF | TGTGCCAGCAGTGAATATCCAAGAAGACAGGGGACCGGGGAGCTGTTTTTT
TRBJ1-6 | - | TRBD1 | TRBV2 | CASSYGQGSSPLHF | TGTGCCAGCAGTTACGGACAGGGGAGTTCACCCCTCCACTTT
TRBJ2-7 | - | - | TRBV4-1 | CASSQDPGGLYEQYF | TGCGCCAGCAGCCAAGATCCGGGCGGACTCTACGAGCAGTACTTC
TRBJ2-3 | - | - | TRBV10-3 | CAIRSSTGTDTQYF | TGTGCCATAAGATCCTCAACCGGCACAGATACGCAGTATTTT
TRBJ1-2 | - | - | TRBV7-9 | CASSAPARGSYGYTF | TGTGCCAGCAGCGCCCCTGCTAGAGGTTCCTATGGCTACACCTTC
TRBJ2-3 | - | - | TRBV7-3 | CASSLMGATDTQYF | TGTGCCAGCAGCTTAATGGGGGCCACAGATACGCAGTATTTT
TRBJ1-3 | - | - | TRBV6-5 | CASLAPGNTIYF | TGTGCCAGCCTAGCCCCTGGAAACACCATATATTTT
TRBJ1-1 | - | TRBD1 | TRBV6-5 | CASTRGQSTEAFF | TGTGCCAGCACGAGGGGACAGAGCACTGAAGCTTTCTTT
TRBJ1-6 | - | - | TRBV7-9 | CASRGTGQNSPLHF | TGTGCCAGCAGAGGAACAGGGCAAAATTCACCCCTCCACTTT
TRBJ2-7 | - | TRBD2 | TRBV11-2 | CASSLQTGLVSHEQYF | TGTGCCAGCAGCTTACAGACGGGACTAGTCAGCCACGAGCAGTACTTC
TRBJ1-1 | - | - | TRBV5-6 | CASSLGGGTEAFF | TGTGCCAGCAGCTTGGGGGGAGGCACTGAAGCTTTCTTT
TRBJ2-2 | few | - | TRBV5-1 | CASSLVRGGQATGELFF | TGCGCCAGCAGCTTGGTCCGGGGGGGACAGGCCACCGGGGAGCTGTTTTTT
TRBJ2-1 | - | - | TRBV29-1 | CSVEDLGEQFF | TGCAGCGTTGAAGATCTTGGAGAGCAGTTCTTC
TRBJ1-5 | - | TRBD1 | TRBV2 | CATQTDRGSNQPQHF | TGTGCCACCCAAACGGACAGGGGGAGCAATCAGCCCCAGCATTTT
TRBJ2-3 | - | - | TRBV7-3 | CASSLTRVGGTDTQYF | TGTGCCAGCAGCCTAACGAGGGTGGGTGGCACAGATACGCAGTATTTT
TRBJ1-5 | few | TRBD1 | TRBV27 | CASSLQQGNQPQHF | TGTGCCAGCAGTCTACAACAGGGGAATCAGCCCCAGCATTTT
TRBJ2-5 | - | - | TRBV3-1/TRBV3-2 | CASSQWLQETQYF | TGTGCCAGCAGCCAATGGCTCCAAGAGACCCAGTACTTC
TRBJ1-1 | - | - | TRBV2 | CASSEFRKVWENTEAFF | TGTGCCAGCAGTGAATTCAGGAAAGTCTGGGAGAACACTGAAGCTTTCTTT
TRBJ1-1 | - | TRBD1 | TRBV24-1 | CATTEQGAGTTAFF | TGTGCCACCACCGAGCAGGGGGCAGGAACCACCGCTTTCTTT
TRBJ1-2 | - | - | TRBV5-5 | CASSLVVGLGGYTF | TGTGCCAGCAGCTTGGTTGTCGGACTGGGAGGCTACACCTTC
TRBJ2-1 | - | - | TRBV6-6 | CASSYGGGKGYNEQFF | TGTGCCAGCAGTTATGGTGGGGGCAAAGGGTACAATGAGCAGTTCTTC
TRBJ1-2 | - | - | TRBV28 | CASSLSGGHYGYTF | TGTGCCAGCAGTTTATCCGGGGGACACTATGGCTACACCTTC
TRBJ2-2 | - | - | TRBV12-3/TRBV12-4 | CASSFWGAGELFF | TGTGCCAGCAGTTTTTGGGGGGCCGGGGAGCTGTTTTTT
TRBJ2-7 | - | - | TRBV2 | CASKLGQGKEQYF | TGTGCCAGCAAATTGGGGCAGGGTAAGGAGCAGTACTTC
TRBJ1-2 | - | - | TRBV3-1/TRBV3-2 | CASSQRGGYGYTF | TGTGCCAGCAGCCAACGGGGTGGCTATGGCTACACCTTC
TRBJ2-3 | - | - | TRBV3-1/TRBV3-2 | CASSDGPEDTQYF | TGTGCCAGCAGCGATGGGCCTGAAGATACGCAGTATTTT
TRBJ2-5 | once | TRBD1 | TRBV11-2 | CASSRDRGETQYF | TGTGCCAGCAGCCGGGACAGGGGTGAGACCCAGTACTTC